This T cell receptor beta chain was observed in a study of blood T cell repertoires in COVID-19. Sequenced by immunoSEQ multiplex PCR; TCRdb stores in-frame clones only, minus some. Of some 400,000 clones in the sample, 70% to 85% are singletons; the top ten hold around 1.1%. This clone was seen only a few times. V was clipped by 6 bases and J by 2 bases; unmatched bases: 2. Germline lookup yields CDR1 MNHEY and CDR2 SVGAGI. The CDR3 contains 14 residues. The sample comprised peripheral blood. The clonotype originates from a human donor with acute or convalescent COVID-19. The donor label of this sample is uncertain. The chain carries TRBV6-5 and TRBJ1-5, with 9 positions matching TRBD1. The CDR3 loop reads CASSRQGGNQPQHF. The CDR3 DNA sequence: TGTGCCAGCAGCAGACAGGGGGGCAATCAGCCCCAGCATTTT.